This T cell receptor (beta chain) was sequenced during a study of beta chain features in type 1 diabetes. Every bit of the isolated RNA underwent reverse transcription, so sequencing read expressed TCRB transcripts. Using immunoSEQ multiplex PCR, the repertoire was profiled, and TCRdb retains in-frame clones only, with some absent. The data show hundreds of thousands of clones, with roughly 12% seen just once and approximately 0.021% held by the top ten. In the case of this clone: Its antigen is unidentified.

Overall study findings and caveats: In all four CD4+ subsets, TCRB CDR3 length was significantly, moderately reduced in type 1 diabetes.

The V gene's germline CDR1 is SQVTM and CDR2 ANQGSEA. V lost 8 bases and J 6 bases, leaving 11 bases between the germline ends. The CDR3 contains 11 residues. The sequence was collected from a man younger than 35 with type 1 diabetes. Sample: naive CD4+ T cells from blood. This chain links TRBV29-1 with TRBJ2-1; D not resolved. The CDR3 DNA follows: TGCAGCCCGGCTCGGGTCAATGAGCAGTTCTTC. Its translation: CSPARVNEQFF.